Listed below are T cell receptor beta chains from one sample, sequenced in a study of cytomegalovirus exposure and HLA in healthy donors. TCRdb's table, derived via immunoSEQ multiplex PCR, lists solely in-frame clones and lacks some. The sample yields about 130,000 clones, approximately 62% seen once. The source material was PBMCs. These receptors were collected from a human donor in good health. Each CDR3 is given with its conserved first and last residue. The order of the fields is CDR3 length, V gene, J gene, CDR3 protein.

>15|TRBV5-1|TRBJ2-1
CASSVGPERSNEQFF
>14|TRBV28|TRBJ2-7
CASSLDGGGYEQYF
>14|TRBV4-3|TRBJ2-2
CASSQGGSTGELFF
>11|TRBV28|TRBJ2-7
CASSLRVEQYF
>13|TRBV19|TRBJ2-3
CASSREGGDTQYF
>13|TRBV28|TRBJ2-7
CATRGTEHYEQYF
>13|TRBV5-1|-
CASSWTGGGEQYF
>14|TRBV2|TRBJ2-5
CASRAGRRVETQYF
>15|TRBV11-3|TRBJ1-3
CASSLGLGPGNTIYF
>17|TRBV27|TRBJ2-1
CASSPGTGGYTHNEQFF
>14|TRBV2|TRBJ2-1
CASIAGDSYNEQFF
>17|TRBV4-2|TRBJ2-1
CASSQVGGRPPGNEQFF
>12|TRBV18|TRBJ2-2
CASSPPAGELFF
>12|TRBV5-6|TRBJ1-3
CASSQGGNTIYF
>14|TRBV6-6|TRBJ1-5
CASSQSGRNQPQHF
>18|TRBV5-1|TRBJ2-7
CASSPGTSGSPGSYEQYF
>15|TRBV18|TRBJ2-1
CASSLGQGYYNEQFF
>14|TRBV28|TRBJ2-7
CASSLSTPSYEQYF
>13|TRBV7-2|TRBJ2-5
CASSPGTGETQYF
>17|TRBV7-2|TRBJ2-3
CASSSKLAGGVGDTQYF
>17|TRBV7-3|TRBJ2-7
CASSLTPGGGLTYEQYF
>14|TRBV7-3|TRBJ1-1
CASSSTGFSTEAFF
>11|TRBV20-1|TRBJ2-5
CSARDLTAQYF
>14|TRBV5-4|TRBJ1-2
CASSQGAGDYGYTF
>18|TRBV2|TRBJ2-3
CASSEAMGLAGGADTQYF
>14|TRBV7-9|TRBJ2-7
CASSLELGGHEQYF
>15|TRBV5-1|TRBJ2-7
CASSLSGRTSYEQYF
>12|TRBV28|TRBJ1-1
CASTSRGTEAFF
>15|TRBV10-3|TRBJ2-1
CAISELGAGADEQFF
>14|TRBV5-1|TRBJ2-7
CASSPRADRGEQYF
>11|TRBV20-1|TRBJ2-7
CSAMEDYEQYF
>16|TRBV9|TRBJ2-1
CASSVSSGSSYNEQFF
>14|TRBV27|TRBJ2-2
CASTSSEGTGELFF
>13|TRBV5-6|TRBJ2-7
CASSAAMGGEQYF
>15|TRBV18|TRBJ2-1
CASSPPGDFYNEQFF
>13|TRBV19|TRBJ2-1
CASSPGQGNEQFF
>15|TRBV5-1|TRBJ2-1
CASSKWTSDGDEQFF
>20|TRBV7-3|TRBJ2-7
CASSLRGGRVAGENHYEQYF
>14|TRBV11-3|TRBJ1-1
CASSSTIGGTEAFF
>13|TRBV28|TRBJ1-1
CASRYSETSEAFF
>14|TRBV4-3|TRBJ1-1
CASSQGQLSTEAFF
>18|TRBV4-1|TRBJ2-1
CASSQVIPGTSGENEQFF
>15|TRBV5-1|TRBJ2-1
CASRGAGVSYNEQFF
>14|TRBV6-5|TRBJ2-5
CASSYERRGETQYF
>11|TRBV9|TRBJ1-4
CASSSRQRLFF